Following are 27 T cell receptor beta chains from one sample sequenced in a study of blood T cell repertoires in COVID-19. Repertoires were generated with immunoSEQ multiplex PCR, while TCRdb's copy carries only in-frame clones and drops some. This sample has around 130,000 clones; over 80% occur once, and the top ten carry 15% to 20%. The sample taken for sequencing was PBMCs or T cells enriched from blood (not recorded which). The receptors shown here come from a man aged 30 to 39 who had recovered from COVID-19.

The chain couples TRBV24-1 to TRBJ2-2; D might be TRBD2 (5 bases). The CDR3 extends over 15 amino acids. Trimming took off 5 bases at V and 1 base at J, with 10 bases between the two ends. Per germline, CDR1 KGHDR and CDR2 SFDVKD. CDR3 nucleotides: TGTGCCACCAGTGGTCGGGATGGGAACACCGGGGAGCTGTTTTTT. Amino acids: CATSGRDGNTGELFF.

This clone was seen only a few times. The chain links TRBV5-6 to TRBJ2-1; TRBD2 matches 10 bases. The V and J ends lost 1 base and 3 bases, in that order; junction bases with no gene match: 7. The germline V gene encodes CDR1 SGHDT and CDR2 YYEEEE. CDR3 length: 17 amino acids. The CDR3 region is CASSLSSGRIYYNEQFF. For the CDR3, the DNA is TGTGCCAGCAGCTTGAGTAGCGGGAGGATATACTACAATGAGCAGTTCTTC. Supplemented by reference TRBV5-6 and TRBJ2-1, the full variable domain reads DAGVTQSPTHLIKTRGQQVTLRCSPKSGHDTVSWYQQALGQGPQFIFQYYEEEERQRGNFPDRFSGHQFPNYSSELNVNALLLGDSALYLCASSLSSGRIYYNEQFFGPGTRLTVL.

This clone was counted a few times. The chain carries TRBV4-1 and TRBJ2-5; 10 positions match TRBD1. CDR3 length equals 18 residues. Germline V gene sequence: CDR1 MGHRA, CDR2 YSYEKL. V was pared by 1 base and J by 2 bases, with 10 bases of the junction left unmatched. The CDR3, as DNA: TGCGCCAGCAGCCAAGTTCCGGGACAGGGGTATCCTCAAGAGACCCAGTACTTC. Protein sequence: CASSQVPGQGYPQETQYF.

The chain joins TRBV3-1 (or the pseudogene TRBV3-2) to TRBJ2-2; no reliable D call. The CDR3 extends over 12 amino acids. Germline-derived CDR1 and CDR2 are LGHDT and YNNKEL (reference sequence). Trimming removed 4 bases from V and 4 bases from J, with 4 bases in between. CDR3 bases: TGTGCCAGCAGCCCGGTCACCGGGGAGCTGTTTTTT. Its translation: CASSPVTGELFF.

This chain joins TRBV2 and TRBJ2-4; D perhaps matches TRBD1 (5 bases). Trimming stripped 1 base from V and 7 bases from J, with 17 bases between. The CDR3 sequence is 16 residues long. Germline lookup yields CDR1 SNHLY and CDR2 FYNNEI. The CDR3, as DNA: TGTGCCAGCAGTGAAGAGGCAGGGCTCGTCGAGAACATTCAGTACTTC. Translating it yields CASSEEAGLVENIQYF.

The J gene is TRBJ2-7, the V gene TRBV2; 8 nucleotides line up with TRBD2. J was trimmed by 0 bases and V by 2 bases; bases with no gene match: 9. The germline gives CDR1 SNHLY, CDR2 FYNNEI. This CDR3 region has 17 residues. CDR3 sequence: CASSEFRTSSGSYEQYV. The CDR3 DNA follows: TGTGCCAGCAGTGAATTTCGGACTAGCAGTGGCTCCTACGAGCAGTACGTC.

The V and J genes are TRBV11-1 and TRBJ2-7; 10 bases agree with TRBD2. The germline CDR1 and CDR2 sequences are SGHAT and FQDESV (reference sequence). CDR3 length: 16 residues. The junction had 11 bases not matched to a gene; V was cut back by 5 bases and J by 4 bases. DNA for the CDR3: TGTGCCAGCAGCACCGAGCCTAGCGGGAGAGGGTACGAGCAGTACTTC. It yields the protein CASSTEPSGRGYEQYF.

The rearrangement joins TRBV7-2 to TRBJ2-7; maybe TRBD1 (7 bases). The CDR3 consists of 13 residues. Germline V gives CDR1 SGHTA, CDR2 FQGNSA. V was clipped by 5 bases and J by 2 bases, with 10 bases between them. CDR3 coding DNA: TGTGCCAGCAGCGCGGGACAGACCTACGAGCAGTACTTC. Its translation: CASSAGQTYEQYF.

The chain uses TRBV19 and TRBJ2-5; D not certain. Trimming took off 4 bases at V and 4 bases at J, with 16 bases between the two ends. The CDR3 has 15 amino acids. Germline CDR1 is LNHDA and CDR2 is SQIVND (reference sequence). Here the CDR3 reads CASSNLGTPPETQYF. CDR3 DNA: TGTGCCAGTAGTAACCTAGGTACACCACCAGAGACCCAGTACTTC.

This clone has more than one count but fewer than ten. The V and J genes are TRBV6-5 and TRBJ2-7; tentatively, D is TRBD2 (5 bases). This CDR3 has 14 residues. Trimming removed 7 bases at V and 0 bases at J, with 13 bases between. The germline V gene encodes CDR1 MNHEY and CDR2 SVGAGI. The CDR3 sequence is CASTPGSYSYEQYF. Written as DNA, the CDR3 is TGTGCCAGCACCCCGGGGAGCTACTCCTACGAGCAGTACTTC.

The chain combines TRBV9 with TRBJ1-2; D might be TRBD1 (5 bases). Looked up from germline, CDR1 is SGDLS and CDR2 is YYNGEE. The CDR3 loop spans 14 amino acids. The V end lost 0 bases, the J end lost 4 bases, and 10 bases lay between the germline ends. In DNA form, the CDR3 reads TGTGCCAGCAGCGTAGATAGGGGACTCTATGGCTACACCTTC. Its translation: CASSVDRGLYGYTF.

This rearrangement joins TRBV19 to TRBJ2-1; 10 positions match TRBD2. V shed 9 bases, J shed 7 bases, and the junction held 3 bases outside the gene matches. The CDR3 has 12 residues. Germline V gene sequence: CDR1 LNHDA, CDR2 SQIVND (reference sequence). Written as DNA, the CDR3 is TGTGCCAGCGGGACTAGCGTAAATGAGCAGTTCTTC. Translated, it gives CASGTSVNEQFF. Combining the CDR3 with reference TRBV19 and TRBJ2-1 gives the whole variable domain DGGITQSPKYLFRKEGQNVTLSCEQNLNHDAMYWYRQDPGQGLRLIYYSQIVNDFQKGDIAEGYSVSREKKESFPLTVTSAQKNPTAFYLCASGTSVNEQFFGPGTRLTVL.

The gene calls are TRBV7-8 and TRBJ2-3; 7 bases agree with TRBD2. The CDR3 spans 16 residues. Unmatched junction bases numbered 8, after V lost 5 bases and J lost 0 bases. Germline assignment: CDR1 SGHVS and CDR2 FQNEAQ. The DNA for the CDR3 is TGTGCCAGCAGCCCCGGTGGGGGGGGGAGCACAGATACGCAGTATTTT. Protein product: CASSPGGGGSTDTQYF.

V gene TRBV7-9 combines with J gene TRBJ2-5; the match to TRBD2 covers 11 bases. CDR1 and CDR2 from the germline V gene are SEHNR and FQNEAQ (reference sequence). Trimming took 4 bases from V and 2 from J; bases not matched to a gene: 12. This CDR3 contains 18 residues. This CDR3 is CASSSLPGTSGIQETQYF. The CDR3 nucleotides are TGTGCCAGCAGCTCCCTTCCCGGGACTAGCGGAATACAAGAGACCCAGTACTTC.

This chain uses TRBV28 with TRBJ2-7; 8 nucleotides align to TRBD1. J was trimmed by 4 bases and V by 5 bases; bases with no gene match: 4. This CDR3 comprises 13 residues. Looked up from germline, CDR1 is MDHEN and CDR2 is SYDVKM. The CDR3: CASSPGGQYEQYF. Here the CDR3 DNA reads TGTGCCAGCAGTCCAGGGGGCCAATACGAGCAGTACTTC.

This clone showed up just once. The CDR3 sequence: CASMVDGARNEQFF. CDR3 DNA: TGTGCCAGCATGGTCGACGGAGCCCGCAATGAGCAGTTCTTC. The chain uses TRBV5-4 and TRBJ2-1; D not resolved. CDR1 is SGHNT, CDR2 YYREEE, per germline (reference sequence). Trimming took off 6 bases at V and 6 bases at J, with 16 bases between the two ends. This CDR3 comprises 14 residues.

V is TRBV27 and J is TRBJ1-1; tentatively, D is TRBD1 (6 bases). CDR3 length equals 13 residues. Germline V gives CDR1 MNHEY, CDR2 SMNVEV (reference sequence). Trimming removed 3 bases at V and 3 bases at J, with 8 bases between. This chain's CDR3 is CASSLTGYTEAFF. The CDR3 DNA follows: TGTGCCAGCAGTTTGACAGGATACACTGAAGCTTTCTTT.

The chain links TRBV7-9 to TRBJ1-4; D unclear. Germline CDR1 SEHNR, CDR2 FQNEAQ (reference sequence). This CDR3 spans 15 amino acids. The V end was cut by 5 bases, the J end by 0 bases, with 10 bases between. The CDR3 loop reads CASSTRGSTNEKLFF. CDR3 in DNA: TGTGCCAGCAGCACCCGAGGTTCAACTAATGAAAAACTGTTTTTT.

The chain employs TRBV19 and TRBJ2-3, with 10 bases that match TRBD2. The CDR3 consists of 16 residues. V gave up 3 bases and J gave up 2 bases; unmatched junction bases: 5. From germline, CDR1 is LNHDA and CDR2 SQIVND (reference sequence). The CDR3, as DNA: TGTGCCAGTAGTATGGAGCGGGGGGGATACACAGATACGCAGTATTTT. It is translated as CASSMERGGYTDTQYF.

This clone came up once. The V and J genes are TRBV25-1 and TRBJ2-2; 10 nucleotides match TRBD2. The J segment lost 6 bases and the V segment lost 5 bases, leaving 6 bases of the junction unmatched. Germline V lookup: CDR1 MGHDK, CDR2 SYGVNS. The CDR3 contains 15 residues. The CDR3 sequence is CASSSSGSIAGELFF. The CDR3 coding sequence is TGTGCCAGCAGTTCTAGCGGGAGTATCGCCGGGGAGCTGTTTTTT.

CDR3 bases: TGTGCCAGCAGTGACCCAAATCAGCCCCAGCATTTT. Translated, it gives CASSDPNQPQHF. The chain couples TRBV6-4 to TRBJ1-5; D is unresolved. CDR1 is MRHNA and CDR2 is SNTAGT in the germline V gene. V was pared by 2 bases and J by 4 bases, with 3 bases between. The CDR3 covers 12 residues.

DNA for the CDR3: TGTGCCAGCTCACCGCAGGGGGCCGAGGAGCCCCAGCATTTT. Encoded protein: CASSPQGAEEPQHF. V gene TRBV18 combines with J gene TRBJ1-5; 8 nucleotides line up with TRBD1. Germline assignment: CDR1 KGHSH and CDR2 LQKENI. J gave up 8 bases and V 3 bases, and 6 bases lay outside the gene matches. This CDR3 is built from 14 residues.

V is TRBV24-1 and J is TRBJ1-1; 10 positions match TRBD1. Germline V gene lookup returns CDR1 KGHDR and CDR2 SFDVKD. CDR3 length: 14 amino acids. With 3 bases clipped from V and 11 bases from J, the junction kept 8 bases outside the gene matches. For the CDR3, the DNA is TGTGCCACCAGTGATAGCCGACAGGGGGCCCCGGCTTTCTTT. It is translated as CATSDSRQGAPAFF.

The chain employs TRBV24-1 and TRBJ2-1, with 9 nucleotides matching TRBD2. The CDR3 is made up of 17 amino acids. The germline gives CDR1 KGHDR, CDR2 SFDVKD. J gave up 6 bases and V 5 bases, and 13 bases lay outside the gene matches. The CDR3 coding sequence is TGTGCCACCAGTGGGTGGGTTAGCGGGAGTAACAGCAATGAGCAGTTCTTC. It is translated as CATSGWVSGSNSNEQFF.

On this clone itself: This CDR3 is also generated by other DNA sequences in the sample. The chain combines TRBV9 with TRBJ1-5; D gene unclear. The germline V gene has CDR1 SGDLS and CDR2 YYNGEE. The V end lost 3 bases, the J end lost 0 bases, and 7 bases lay between the germline ends. The CDR3 totals 14 residues. The CDR3 reads CASSATDSNQPQHF. DNA of the CDR3: TGTGCCAGCAGCGCCACAGATAGCAATCAGCCCCAGCATTTT.

CDR3 coding DNA: TGTGCCAGCAGCCCACCCCTCGTCGGTACCGGGGAGCTGTTTTTT. Protein: CASSPPLVGTGELFF. The V gene is TRBV5-5, the J gene TRBJ2-2, with unresolved D. This CDR3 contains 15 residues. Trimming left V 4 bases short and J 5 bases short, with 15 bases between. Germline V gene sequence: CDR1 SGHKS, CDR2 YYEKEE (reference sequence).

This sequence joins TRBV18 and TRBJ1-1; 9 bases are a match to TRBD1. The ends lost 3 bases at V and 4 bases at J; junction bases unmatched: 6. This CDR3 comprises 15 residues. Germline lookup yields CDR1 KGHSH and CDR2 LQKENI. This CDR3 reads CASSPQQGAPTEAFF. For the CDR3, the DNA is TGTGCCAGCTCACCGCAACAGGGGGCGCCCACTGAAGCTTTCTTT.